This T cell receptor (beta chain) was sequenced for a study of T cell responses to AZD1222 COVID-19 vaccine (dated by TCRdb to the early 2020s). Regarding the complete study: AZD1222 recipients given second doses at about 4 weeks or at about 12 weeks were pooled, since spike-specific TCR depth and breadth were not found to differ between the two schedules. TCR sequencing covered approximately 230 trial participants: 207 given two doses of AZD1222 and 26 given two doses of MenACWY control vaccine. Trial participants were enrolled by age into subgroups of 18-55, 56-69 and 70-plus years, and around 140, 26 and 57 TCR-sequenced participants, respectively, were included in these subgroups.

Remarks on this clone: What this receptor recognizes is not known. The junction departs from germline at one end; a sequencing error may be responsible.

General study outcomes and caveats: Because no day 14 peak-response samples were available, repertoires were characterized only after the peak T cell response. After two AZD1222 doses, spike-specific TCR breadth and depth were significantly higher than at day 0 and than in MenACWY recipients. Conclusions about previously exposed vaccinees were limited because only 6 or 7 AZD1222 recipients were SARS-CoV-2 seropositive at baseline. Participants were mostly white British, with more females than males. The authors suggested clonal diversity may have been underestimated. Nearly half of unique spike-specific TCRs reportedly recognized epitopes outside regions mutated in the B.1.351 and B.1.1.7 variants. CD4 TCRs associated with the vaccine covered the entire spike protein, and the dominant responses were in regions 160-218 and 743-854. The 56-69-year group was small, and its depth increase did not reach significance, likely because of low power.

The label giving this sample's time point can be read as: baseline before first vaccination. The vaccinee samples were drawn from two UK trials, COV001 and COV002, one of which was a single-blind randomized controlled phase 2/3 trial testing AZD1222 (ChAdOx1 nCoV-19) in healthy adults. For TCRbeta chain sequencing, PBMC samples from trial participants were taken at day 0 and at day 28 after the second dose. From the germline V gene, CDR1 is SGHVS and CDR2 is FNYEAQ. Spanning cysteine to phenylalanine, the CDR3 consists of 15 amino acids. The retained sequence is limited to the CDR3, 45 bases, with the frame set at the first base. The CDR3 regions of human TCRbeta chains were analyzed by immunosequencing. The study's processing was this. TCRs in the repertoires were compared against a reference library of SARS-CoV-2-specific TCRs that had been generated with the MIRA antigen-specificity platform. Breadth meant the fraction of unique TCRs that were SARS-CoV-2-associated, whereas depth meant the fraction of total T cells that were SARS-CoV-2-associated. Each spike-specific TCR was assigned to its reactive spike region and to a CD4 or CD8 class using the MIRA data. Log10-transformed breadth and depth values were compared by one-way ANOVA with Sidak's multiple comparisons tests. Not all clones reach the TCRdb copy of this immuneACCESS table, which keeps in-frame sequences only. Checked studies attribute under half of the gap to unresolved V genes and leave the rest unexplained. The V and J calls and clone size were taken over from that table, and D and trimming were inferred from the DNA. A total of about 97,000 clones appear in this sample, about 88% of them only once. The ten largest clones take up roughly 3% of the sample.

In this chain, TRBV7-6 is recombined with TRBJ1-5, with a weak D call of TRBD1 (6 bases match). The sequenced sample was peripheral blood, obtained on day 0 of AZD1222 vaccination. The receptor comes from an adult in good health. The nucleotides read TGTACCAGCAGCTTAATCAGGGGACCTTATCAGCCCCAGCATTTT. Its protein reads: CTSSLIRGPYQPQHF.